The next 24 T cell receptor beta chains were all read from a single sample in a study of T-cell memory formation after mild COVID-19. TCRdb called the 5' RACE reads again in MiXCR, with one record for every CDR3 protein. The data show approximately 430,000 distinct CDR3 sequences, 20% to 30% seen once. The specimen sequenced was PBMCs or a T cell subset sorted from them (not recorded which). Source of these receptors: an adult woman who had mild COVID-19 (a few samples of this study predate the infection). Cell type and time point are not known.

This clonotype was found a few times. This chain uses TRBV5-1 with TRBJ1-5, with D tentatively TRBD1 (5 bases). Germline V lookup: CDR1 SGHRS, CDR2 YFSETQ. This CDR3 is 16 amino acids long. The V end was cut by 0 bases, the J end by 5 bases, with 15 bases between. CDR3: CASSLGPDAGHQPQHF. The CDR3 coding sequence is TGCGCCAGCAGCTTGGGACCAGATGCGGGACATCAGCCCCAGCATTTT.

This clonotype was seen only a few times. The chain recombines TRBV11-2 with TRBJ2-7; 11 bases align to TRBD1. CDR3 length: 15 residues. Per the germline V gene, CDR1 is SGHAT and CDR2 is FQNNGV. The ends lost 5 bases at V and 2 bases at J; junction bases unmatched: 5. As DNA, the CDR3 is TGTGCCAGCAGCACGGACAGGGGGCTCCCCTACGAGCAGTACTTC. Residues: CASSTDRGLPYEQYF.

The table lists this clonotype with many counts. The chain recombines TRBV20-1 with TRBJ2-3; 14 nucleotides align to TRBD2. The CDR3 length is 15 residues. V lost 5 bases to trimming and J lost 2 bases; unmatched junction nucleotides: 3. Germline CDR1 DFQATT, CDR2 SNEGSKA (reference sequence). The CDR3 DNA sequence: TGCAGTGCTCCGGGACTAGCGGGAGACACAGATACGCAGTATTTT. It codes for CSAPGLAGDTDTQYF.

The rearrangement uses TRBV7-8 and TRBJ2-2, with TRBD1 as a possible D gene (5 bases). From germline, CDR1 is SGHVS and CDR2 FQNEAQ. V lost 8 bases and J lost 0, with 16 bases in between. This CDR3 is 16 amino acids long. The CDR3 region is CASRRVPPANTGELFF. DNA of the CDR3: TGTGCCAGCCGCAGGGTCCCCCCCGCGAACACCGGGGAGCTGTTTTTT. Together with reference TRBV7-8 and TRBJ2-2, the CDR3 gives the full variable domain: GAGVSQSPRYKVAKRGQDVALRCDPISGHVSLFWYQQALGQGPEFLTYFQNEAQLDKSGLPSDRFFAERPEGSVSTLKIQRTQQEDSAVYLCASRRVPPANTGELFFGEGSRLTVL.

The chain couples TRBV2 to TRBJ2-1, with D perhaps assigned TRBD1 or TRBD2 (6 bases each). Between the trimmed V and J ends, which lost 7 bases and 0 bases, there was a span of 7 bases. Germline V CDR1 and CDR2: SNHLY, FYNNEI. CDR3 length equals 13 residues. CDR3 sequence (DNA): TGTGCCAGCACGGGGGCCTCCTACAATGAGCAGTTCTTC. It yields the protein CASTGASYNEQFF. Combining the CDR3 with reference TRBV2 and TRBJ2-1 gives the whole variable domain EPEVTQTPSHQVTQMGQEVILRCVPISNHLYFYWYRQILGQKVEFLVSFYNNEISEKSEIFDDQFSVERPDGSNFTLKIRSTKLEDSAMYFCASTGASYNEQFFGPGTRLTVL.

The rearrangement links TRBV12-3 or TRBV12-4 to TRBJ1-1; D is possibly TRBD1 (5 bases). The ends were cut back, 8 bases at V and 5 bases at J, with 21 bases in the middle. This CDR3 spans 15 amino acids. CDR3 in amino acids: CASADGDVWKTEAFF. CDR3 sequence (DNA): TGTGCCAGCGCTGACGGGGACGTATGGAAAACTGAAGCTTTCTTT.

For the CDR3, the DNA is TGTGCCAGCAGAGGACAGACGAACACCGGGGAGCTGTTTTTT. Protein product: CASRGQTNTGELFF. The chain combines TRBV6-5 with TRBJ2-2; maybe TRBD1 (6 bases). The germline gives CDR1 MNHEY, CDR2 SVGAGI. The CDR3 is made up of 14 amino acids. The germline V and J ends were trimmed by 6 bases and 0 bases, with 8 bases remaining between them.

This clonotype was counted a few times. J is TRBJ2-7 and V is TRBV6-6; D may be TRBD1 (6 bases). Trimming cost V 0 bases and J 4 bases, with 19 bases left between them. The CDR3 loop spans 17 amino acids. CDR1 is MNHNY and CDR2 is SVGAGI in the germline V gene (reference sequence). CDR3 DNA: TGTGCCAGCAGTTACTCGACTGGGGACAATCTTTGGTACGAGCAGTACTTC. Protein product: CASSYSTGDNLWYEQYF.

This chain uses TRBV9 with TRBJ1-1; D ambiguous. Trimming removed 0 bases from V and 1 base from J, with 7 bases in between. Germline-derived CDR1 and CDR2 are SGDLS and YYNGEE. The CDR3 has 14 residues. CDR3 DNA sequence: TGTGCCAGCAGCGTAGCTACCGGGAACACTGAAGCTTTCTTT. Its protein is CASSVATGNTEAFF.

The chain couples TRBV20-1 to TRBJ1-2, with D perhaps TRBD1 (6 bases). This CDR3 contains 12 residues. Germline V gives CDR1 DFQATT, CDR2 SNEGSKA (reference sequence). V shed 6 bases and J shed 7 bases, with 15 bases lying between them. The CDR3 reads CSAGGARSGYTF. The CDR3 coding sequence is TGCAGTGCCGGGGGGGCGCGGAGTGGCTACACCTTC.

The chain is built from TRBV12-3 or TRBV12-4 and TRBJ2-7; TRBD1 is a possible D gene (6 bases). V lost 6 bases, J lost 7 bases, and 13 bases lay in between. This CDR3 contains 12 residues. The CDR3 loop reads CASRKQGLEQYF. CDR3 sequence (DNA): TGTGCCAGCAGGAAACAGGGTTTAGAGCAGTACTTC.

This clonotype was observed at least ten times. This chain uses TRBV12-3 or TRBV12-4 with TRBJ2-1, with D hard to call. The CDR3 consists of 13 residues. V shed 6 bases and J shed 0 bases, with 6 bases lying between them. Here the CDR3 DNA reads TGTGCCAGCAGCCTGAGCTCCTACAATGAGCAGTTCTTC. It specifies CASSLSSYNEQFF.

The rearrangement links TRBV7-8 to TRBJ2-4; no definite D call. The CDR3 is made up of 13 amino acids. V was clipped by 1 base and J by 9 bases, with 10 bases between them. The germline V gene encodes CDR1 SGHVS and CDR2 FQNEAQ. This CDR3 reads CASSLEEKGIQYF. The CDR3 DNA reads as TGTGCCAGCAGCTTAGAGGAAAAGGGCATTCAGTACTTC.

The rearrangement links TRBV7-2 to TRBJ2-7, with 10 bases identical to TRBD1. The V and J ends lost 4 bases and 3 bases, in that order; junction bases with no gene match: 12. The CDR3 length is 17 residues. The germline V gene encodes CDR1 SGHTA and CDR2 FQGNSA. DNA of the CDR3: TGTGCCAGCAGCTCGACAGGGGGCGACGGAGGTTTCTACGAGCAGTACTTC. Protein sequence: CASSSTGGDGGFYEQYF.

This chain connects TRBV29-1 to TRBJ1-4; the D gene is possibly TRBD1 (6 bases). The CDR3 consists of 14 residues. Trimming took off 8 bases at V and 3 bases at J, with 16 bases between the two ends. CDR1 and CDR2 from the germline V gene are SQVTM and ANQGSEA. The DNA for the CDR3 is TGCAGCTACAGGGATACTGAGGCTAATGAAAAACTGTTTTTT. It is translated as CSYRDTEANEKLFF.

The CDR3 protein is CASSPEGGVYSNQPQHF. CDR3 bases: TGTGCCAGCAGTCCCGAGGGGGGGGTCTATAGCAATCAGCCCCAGCATTTT. The J gene is TRBJ1-5, the V gene TRBV12-3 or TRBV12-4; maybe TRBD1 (6 bases). The CDR3 has 17 residues. Trimming took off 5 bases at V and 0 bases at J, with 17 bases between the two ends.

The chain is built from TRBV4-1 and TRBJ1-4; D uncertain. Deletions cut 0 bases from V and 5 bases from J, with 10 bases between. Germline loops: CDR1 MGHRA, CDR2 YSYEKL. CDR3 length: 15 amino acids. The CDR3, as DNA: TGCGCCAGCAGCCAAGAGGGGATTAGGAATGAAAAACTGTTTTTT. Protein sequence: CASSQEGIRNEKLFF.

CDR3 coding DNA: TGTGCCAGCAGCGCGGGGACAGGGACAAATCAGCCCCAGCATTTT. It encodes CASSAGTGTNQPQHF. This sequence joins TRBV7-6 and TRBJ1-5, with 9 bases matching TRBD1. V was pared by 5 bases and J by 4 bases, with 6 bases of the junction left unmatched. The CDR3 runs to 15 residues. In germline, CDR1 is SGHVS, CDR2 FNYEAQ.

This clonotype was counted a few times. This CDR3 reads CASRRYSGTPGDTQYF. The CDR3 coding sequence is TGTGCCAGCAGACGTTATTCCGGGACTCCAGGAGATACGCAGTATTTT. The chain carries TRBV11-3 and TRBJ2-3; D possibly corresponds to TRBD2 (6 bases). Looked up from germline, CDR1 is SGHNT and CDR2 is YENEEA. The CDR3 covers 16 residues. Trimming cost V 6 bases and J 5 bases, with 21 bases left between them.

This clonotype has only a few counts. The CDR3: CASSSSTVGNTIYF. In DNA, the CDR3 is TGTGCCAGCAGTTCGTCGACAGTAGGAAACACCATATATTTT. V gene TRBV12-3 or TRBV12-4 combines with J gene TRBJ1-3; D is perhaps TRBD1 (5 bases). The ends were cut back, 4 bases at V and 4 bases at J, with 11 bases in the middle. This CDR3 region has 14 residues.

This clonotype was seen ten or more times. The rearrangement joins TRBV6-1 to TRBJ2-1, with 8 positions matching TRBD2. This CDR3 has 13 amino acids. V lost 6 bases and J lost 3; bases outside the gene matches: 1. Per germline, CDR1 MNHNS and CDR2 SASEGT. CDR3 sequence (DNA): TGTGCCAGCAGACTAGCGGACTACAATGAGCAGTTCTTC. Translation gives CASRLADYNEQFF.

This clonotype has just a few counts. The chain employs TRBV11-2 and TRBJ2-5, with TRBD2 matching over 10 bases. This CDR3 is built from 16 residues. V shed 0 bases and J 5 bases; nucleotides not matched to a gene: 6. Germline CDR1 is SGHAT and CDR2 is FQNNGV. The CDR3 sequence: CASSLDPLAGAETQYF. The CDR3 DNA is TGTGCCAGCAGCTTAGACCCCCTAGCGGGGGCTGAGACCCAGTACTTC.

The chain links TRBV24-1 to TRBJ2-1; 12 bases are shared with TRBD1. The V gene end was trimmed by 8 bases and the J gene end by 7 bases; junction bases not matched to a gene: 2. Germline V gene lookup returns CDR1 KGHDR and CDR2 SFDVKD. There are 13 residues in the CDR3. The CDR3 region is CATKGQGANEQFF. For the CDR3, the DNA is TGTGCCACCAAGGGACAGGGGGCAAATGAGCAGTTCTTC.

The genes are TRBV29-1 and TRBJ2-7; tentative D call: TRBD2 (6 bases). Germline loops: CDR1 SQVTM, CDR2 ANQGSEA. The CDR3 sequence is 15 residues long. Trimming took off 5 bases at V and 2 bases at J, with 19 bases between the two ends. The CDR3 DNA is TGCAGCGTTACGAGCCCCGGGACTGCCCCCTACGAGCAGTACTTC. This codes for CSVTSPGTAPYEQYF.